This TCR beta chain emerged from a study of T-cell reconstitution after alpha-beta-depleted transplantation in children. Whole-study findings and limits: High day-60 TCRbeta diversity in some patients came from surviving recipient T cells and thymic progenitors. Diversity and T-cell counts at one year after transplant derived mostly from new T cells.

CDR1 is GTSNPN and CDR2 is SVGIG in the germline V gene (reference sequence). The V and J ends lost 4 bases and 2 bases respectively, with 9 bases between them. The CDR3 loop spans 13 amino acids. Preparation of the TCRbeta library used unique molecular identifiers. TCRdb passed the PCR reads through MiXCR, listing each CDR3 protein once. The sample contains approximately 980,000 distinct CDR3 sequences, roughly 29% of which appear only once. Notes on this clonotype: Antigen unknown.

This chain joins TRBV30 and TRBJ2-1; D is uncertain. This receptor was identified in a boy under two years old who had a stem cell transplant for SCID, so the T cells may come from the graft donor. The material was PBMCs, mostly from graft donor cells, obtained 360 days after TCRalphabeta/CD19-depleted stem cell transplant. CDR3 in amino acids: CAWNGWTYNEQFF. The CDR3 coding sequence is TGTGCCTGGAACGGGTGGACCTACAATGAGCAGTTCTTC.